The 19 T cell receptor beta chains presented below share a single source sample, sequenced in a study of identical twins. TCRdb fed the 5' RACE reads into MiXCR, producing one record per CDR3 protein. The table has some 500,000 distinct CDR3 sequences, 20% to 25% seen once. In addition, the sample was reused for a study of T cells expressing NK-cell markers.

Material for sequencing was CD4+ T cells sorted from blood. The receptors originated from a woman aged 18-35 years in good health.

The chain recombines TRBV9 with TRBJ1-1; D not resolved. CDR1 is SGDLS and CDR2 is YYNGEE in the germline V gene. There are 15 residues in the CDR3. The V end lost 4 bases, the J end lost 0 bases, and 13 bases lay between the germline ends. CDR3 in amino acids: CASSPRLNMNTEAFF. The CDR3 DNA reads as TGTGCCAGCAGCCCCCGACTGAACATGAACACTGAAGCTTTCTTT.

CDR3 in amino acids: CSARGLSSYEQYF. The CDR3 bases are TGCAGTGCTAGGGGTCTGAGCTCCTACGAGCAGTACTTC. J is TRBJ2-7 and V is TRBV20-1; no definite D call. This CDR3 is 13 amino acids long. The V end lost 3 bases, the J end lost 0 bases, and 9 bases lay between the germline ends. From germline, CDR1 is DFQATT and CDR2 SNEGSKA (reference sequence).

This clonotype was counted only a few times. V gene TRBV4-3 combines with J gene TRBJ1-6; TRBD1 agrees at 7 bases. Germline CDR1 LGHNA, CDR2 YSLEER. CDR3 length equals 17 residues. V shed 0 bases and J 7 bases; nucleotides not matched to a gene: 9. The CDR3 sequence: CASSQDKMNRGNSPLHF. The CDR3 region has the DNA TGCGCCAGCAGCCAAGATAAAATGAACAGGGGAAATTCACCCCTCCACTTT.

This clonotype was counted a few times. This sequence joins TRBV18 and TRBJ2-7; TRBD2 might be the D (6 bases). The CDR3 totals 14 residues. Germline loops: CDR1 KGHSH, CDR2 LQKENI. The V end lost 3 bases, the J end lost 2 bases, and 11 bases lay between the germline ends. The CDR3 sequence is CASSPSGTPYEQYF. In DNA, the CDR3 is TGTGCCAGCTCACCTTCCGGGACTCCCTACGAGCAGTACTTC.

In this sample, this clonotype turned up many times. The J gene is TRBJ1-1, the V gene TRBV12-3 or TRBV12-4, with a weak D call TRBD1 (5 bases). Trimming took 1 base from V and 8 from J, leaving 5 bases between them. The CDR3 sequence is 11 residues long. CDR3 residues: CASSLGTEAFF. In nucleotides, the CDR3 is TGTGCCAGCAGTTTAGGGACAGAAGCTTTCTTT.

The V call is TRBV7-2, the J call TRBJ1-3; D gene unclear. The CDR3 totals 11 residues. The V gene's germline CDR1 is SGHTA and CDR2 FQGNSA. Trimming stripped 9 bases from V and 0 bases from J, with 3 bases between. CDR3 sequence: CASASGNTIYF. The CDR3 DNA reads TGTGCCAGTGCCTCTGGAAACACCATATATTTT.

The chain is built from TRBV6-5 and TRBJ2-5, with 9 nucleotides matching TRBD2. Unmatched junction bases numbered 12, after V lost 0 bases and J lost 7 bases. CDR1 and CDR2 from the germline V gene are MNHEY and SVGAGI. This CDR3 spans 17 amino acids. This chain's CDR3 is CASSYSLAGAAKRTQYF. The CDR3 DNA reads TGTGCCAGCAGTTACTCGTTAGCGGGGGCCGCCAAGAGGACCCAGTACTTC.

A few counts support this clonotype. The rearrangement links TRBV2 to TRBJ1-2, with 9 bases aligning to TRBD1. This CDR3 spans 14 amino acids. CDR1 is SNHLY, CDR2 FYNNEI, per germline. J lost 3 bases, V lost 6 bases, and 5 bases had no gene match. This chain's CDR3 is CASRKQGADYGYTF. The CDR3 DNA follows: TGTGCCAGCAGGAAACAGGGGGCCGACTATGGCTACACCTTC.

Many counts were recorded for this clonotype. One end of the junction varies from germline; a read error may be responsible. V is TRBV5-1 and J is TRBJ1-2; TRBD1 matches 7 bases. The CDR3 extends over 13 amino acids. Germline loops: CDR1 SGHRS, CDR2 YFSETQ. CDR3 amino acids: CASSLEGGYGYTF. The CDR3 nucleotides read TGTGCCAGCAGTCTAGAAGGGGGCTACGGCTACACCTTC.

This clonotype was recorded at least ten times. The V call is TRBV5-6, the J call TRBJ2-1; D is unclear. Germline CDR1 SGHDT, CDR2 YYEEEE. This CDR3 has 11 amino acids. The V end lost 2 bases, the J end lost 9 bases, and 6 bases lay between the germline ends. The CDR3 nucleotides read TGTGCCAGCAGCTTAGAAATTGAGCAGTTCTTC. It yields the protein CASSLEIEQFF.

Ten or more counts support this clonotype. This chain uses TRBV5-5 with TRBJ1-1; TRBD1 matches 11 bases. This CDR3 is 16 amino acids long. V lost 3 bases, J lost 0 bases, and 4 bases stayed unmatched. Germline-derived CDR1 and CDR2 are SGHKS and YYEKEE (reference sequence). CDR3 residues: CASSWTGGGMNTEAFF. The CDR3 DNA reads TGTGCCAGCAGCTGGACAGGGGGCGGAATGAACACTGAAGCTTTCTTT.

CDR3 protein: CASSSRQSTDTQYF. The DNA for the CDR3 is TGTGCCAGCAGCTCCCGCCAGAGCACAGATACGCAGTATTTT. The chain is built from TRBV21-1 and TRBJ2-3; the table calls TRBD2, which could not be checked here. TRBV21-1 is a pseudogene. The CDR3 runs to 14 residues.

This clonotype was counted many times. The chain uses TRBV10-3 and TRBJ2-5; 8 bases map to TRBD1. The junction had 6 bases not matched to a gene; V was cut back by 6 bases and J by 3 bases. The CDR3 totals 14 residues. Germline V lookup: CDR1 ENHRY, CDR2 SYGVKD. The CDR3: CAISNDRGKETQYF. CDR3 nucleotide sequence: TGTGCCATCAGCAATGACAGGGGAAAAGAGACCCAGTACTTC.

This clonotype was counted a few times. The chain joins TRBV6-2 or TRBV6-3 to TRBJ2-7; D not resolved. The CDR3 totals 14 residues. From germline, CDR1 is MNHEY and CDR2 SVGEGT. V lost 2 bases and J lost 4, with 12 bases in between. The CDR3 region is CASSYLSGPYEQYF. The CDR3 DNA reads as TGTGCCAGCAGTTACCTATCCGGACCATACGAGCAGTACTTC.

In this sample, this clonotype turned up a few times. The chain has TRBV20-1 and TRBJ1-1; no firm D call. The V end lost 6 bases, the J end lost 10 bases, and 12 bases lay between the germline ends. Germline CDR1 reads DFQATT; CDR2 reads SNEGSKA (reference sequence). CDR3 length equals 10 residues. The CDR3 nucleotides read TGCAGTGCAGGAACCTTGAGAGCTTTCTTT. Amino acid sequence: CSAGTLRAFF.

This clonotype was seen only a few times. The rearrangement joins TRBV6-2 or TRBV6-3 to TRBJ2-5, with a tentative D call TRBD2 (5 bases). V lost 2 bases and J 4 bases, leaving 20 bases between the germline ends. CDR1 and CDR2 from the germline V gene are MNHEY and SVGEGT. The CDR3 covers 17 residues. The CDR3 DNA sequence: TGTGCCAGCAGTTACCTCCTACTAAGAGGAGGCGGAGAGACCCAGTACTTC. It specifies CASSYLLLRGGGETQYF.

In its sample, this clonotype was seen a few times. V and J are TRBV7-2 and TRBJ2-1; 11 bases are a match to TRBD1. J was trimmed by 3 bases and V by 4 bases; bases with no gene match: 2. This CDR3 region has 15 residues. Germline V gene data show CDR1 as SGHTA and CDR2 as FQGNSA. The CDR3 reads CASSWGQGGYNEQFF. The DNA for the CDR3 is TGTGCCAGCAGCTGGGGACAGGGGGGCTACAATGAGCAGTTCTTC.

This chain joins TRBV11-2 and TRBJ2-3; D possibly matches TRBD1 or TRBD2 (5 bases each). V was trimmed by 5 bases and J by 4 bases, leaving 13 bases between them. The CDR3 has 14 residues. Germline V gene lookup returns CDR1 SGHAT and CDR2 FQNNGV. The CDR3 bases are TGTGCCAGCAGCCCCACCAGAGGGGCAGATACGCAGTATTTT. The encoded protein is CASSPTRGADTQYF. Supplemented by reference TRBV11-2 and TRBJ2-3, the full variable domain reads EAGVAQSPRYKIIEKRQSVAFWCNPISGHATLYWYQQILGQGPKLLIQFQNNGVVDDSQLPKDRFSAERLKGVDSTLKIQPAKLEDSAVYLCASSPTRGADTQYFGPGTRLTVL.

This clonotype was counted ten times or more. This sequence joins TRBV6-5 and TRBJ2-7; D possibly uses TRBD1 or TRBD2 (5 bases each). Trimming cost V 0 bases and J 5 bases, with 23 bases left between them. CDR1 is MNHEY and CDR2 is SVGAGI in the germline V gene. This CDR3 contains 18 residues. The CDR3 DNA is TGTGCCAGCAGTTACTCAACCACCGGGACCTCTAAGGTCAACGAGCAGTACTTC. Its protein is CASSYSTTGTSKVNEQYF.